Listed below are T cell receptor beta chains from one sample, sequenced in a study of T-cell reconstitution after alpha-beta-depleted transplantation in children. TCRdb ran MiXCR on the PCR reads and lists one entry per CDR3 protein. The sample consists of 900,000 or so distinct CDR3 sequences, roughly 15% of them appearing once. The sample was PBMCs, mostly from graft donor cells, taken 360 days after TCRalphabeta/CD19-depleted stem cell transplant. These receptors were taken from a male patient aged 10 to 17 who had a stem cell transplant for acute lymphoblastic leukemia, so the T cells may come from the graft donor. Each CDR3 is given with its conserved first and last residue. Each record gives: D gene, J gene, clone size, V gene, CDR3 DNA, CDR3 protein. D genes are given only for firm matches. Rows give clone size only sometimes, using once, few, many, or a class for an expanded clone.

.	TRBJ2-1	many	TRBV20-1	TGCAGTGCTAGAGATGGGGGGTCCTACAATGAGCAGTTCTTC	CSARDGGSYNEQFF
.	TRBJ2-7	many	TRBV27	TGTGCCAGCAGTCCCTTCACAGTCGACTACTACGAGCAGTACTTC	CASSPFTVDYYEQYF
.	TRBJ2-1	once	TRBV2	TGTGCCAGCAGTGAATCAGTAGCCAACTACAATGAGCAGTTCTTC	CASSESVANYNEQFF
TRBD2	TRBJ2-5	.	TRBV5-6	TGTGCCAGCAGCTTTAACCCGGGACTAGCGGGATCGGAGACCCAGTACTTC	CASSFNPGLAGSETQYF
.	TRBJ2-1	.	TRBV14	TGTGCCAGCAGCCAAGGTGTTCGGCTGGGGGCGCGGGGCAATGAGCAGTTCTTC	CASSQGVRLGARGNEQFF
TRBD1	TRBJ2-1	.	TRBV24-1	TGTGCCACCAGTGATTTGGGGACAGGGGACGACAATGAGCAGTTCTTC	CATSDLGTGDDNEQFF
.	TRBJ2-1	.	TRBV5-1	TGCGCCAGCAGCTTCGGTTTCGGGTGGAGCTCCTACAATGAGCAGTTCTTC	CASSFGFGWSSYNEQFF
TRBD1	TRBJ2-1	many	TRBV5-1	TGCGCCAGCAGCTTGGATGGGACAGTGGTCTACAATGAGCAGTTCTTC	CASSLDGTVVYNEQFF
.	TRBJ2-2	.	TRBV29-1	TGCAGCGTTGGACCCCCTCCGTGGGGCACCGGGGAGCTGTTTTTT	CSVGPPPWGTGELFF
TRBD2	TRBJ2-1	many	TRBV5-1	TGCGCCAGCAGCCCTCCCAGACTAGCGGGATACAATGAGCAGTTCTTC	CASSPPRLAGYNEQFF
.	TRBJ2-7	.	TRBV27	TGTGCCAGCAGTTCCACGGTCCGCTACGAGCAGTACTTC	CASSSTVRYEQYF
TRBD1	TRBJ2-7	.	TRBV5-1	TGCGCCAGCAGCCTACTGGACAGGGCCGACTACGAGCAGTACTTC	CASSLLDRADYEQYF
TRBD2	TRBJ2-3	.	TRBV12-3/TRBV12-4	TGTGCCAGCAGTCCCGACCGCCGGACTAGCCGGGCAGATACGCAGTATTTT	CASSPDRRTSRADTQYF
.	TRBJ2-1	few	TRBV7-2	TGTGCCAGCAGCTTAGCGCTATATAATAATGAGCAGTTCTTC	CASSLALYNNEQFF
TRBD2	TRBJ2-3	.	TRBV11-2	TGTGCCAGCAGCTGGGGACTAGCGGGCTCCACAGATACGCAGTATTTT	CASSWGLAGSTDTQYF
.	TRBJ2-7	.	TRBV11-2	TGTGCCAGCAAAAAGCCGGGATCGAGCTCCTATGAGCAGTACTTC	CASKKPGSSSYEQYF
.	TRBJ2-7	.	TRBV4-1	TGCGCCAGCAACGAAAGTGGACGGAGCACATACGAGCAGTACTTC	CASNESGRSTYEQYF
TRBD2	TRBJ2-7	.	TRBV5-1	TGCGCCAGCAGCGCCGGACTAGCGGGAGGGCCCCCCTACGAGCAGTACTTC	CASSAGLAGGPPYEQYF